This T cell receptor (beta chain) came from a study of T cell changes during pregnancy in multiple sclerosis. Some clones are missing from TCRdb's copy, which holds only in-frame ones; the method was immunoSEQ multiplex PCR. The data contain around 56,000 clones, approximately 90% of them seen just once; the ten biggest clones take up 2.8%. The CDR3 extends over 14 amino acids. V lost 5 bases, J lost 4 bases, and 15 bases lay in between. Germline loops: CDR1 SGHNT, CDR2 YYREEE (reference sequence). The clonotype comes from a female donor in good health, enrolled as a control in a pregnancy study. The sample consisted of peripheral blood, taken in the third trimester of pregnancy. The rearrangement uses TRBV5-4 and TRBJ1-1; TRBD1 is a possible D gene (5 bases). CDR3 in DNA: TGTGCCAGCAGGCTGGACAAAAGTAGCACTGAAGCTTTCTTT. Translation: CASRLDKSSTEAFF.